This is a list of T cell receptor beta chains from one sample in a study of response to subunit inactivated influenza vaccine. A single record per CDR3 protein comes from TCRdb applying MiXCR to the RT-PCR reads. The sample consists of about 150,000 distinct CDR3 sequences, approximately 11% of them appearing once. The specimen was CD8+ T cells sorted from PBMCs, collected roughly 24 months after vaccination. The receptors come from a man in his fifties or sixties who received an inactivated influenza vaccine. Both conserved end residues are part of each CDR3. D genes are given only for firm matches. Where a row states a size, it is once, few, many or the class of an expanded clone; other rows omit it.

J,D,size,V,CDR3,DNA
TRBJ2-1,-,-,TRBV20-1,CSVGGEQFF,TGCAGTGTGGGGGGTGAGCAGTTCTTC
TRBJ2-1,TRBD1,few,TRBV12-3/TRBV12-4,CASSLADRMQFF,TGTGCCAGCAGTTTAGCGGACAGGATGCAGTTCTTC
TRBJ2-7,-,many,TRBV6-1,CASRFRRQGYEQYF,TGTGCCAGCCGGTTTAGGAGGCAAGGTTACGAGCAGTACTTC
TRBJ1-2,-,few,TRBV14,CASSQDEGSSYGYTF,TGTGCCAGCAGCCAAGATGAGGGCAGCTCCTATGGCTACACCTTC
TRBJ1-2,-,-,TRBV28,CASRSIGDHYGYTF,TGTGCCAGCAGATCCATCGGGGACCACTATGGCTACACCTTC
TRBJ1-2,-,many,TRBV13,CASSLGVGGIGYYGYTF,TGTGCCAGCAGCCTAGGCGTCGGGGGCATCGGTTACTATGGCTACACCTTC
TRBJ2-1,-,many,TRBV7-9,CASSPFFGRGSFNEQFF,TGTGCCAGCAGCCCTTTTTTTGGTCGGGGATCCTTCAATGAGCAGTTCTTC
TRBJ1-1,-,-,TRBV4-3,CASSQDLMGGVAEAFF,TGCGCCAGCAGCCAAGATCTAATGGGGGGAGTTGCTGAAGCTTTCTTT
TRBJ2-7,-,many,TRBV12-3/TRBV12-4,CASSPHTYEQYF,TGTGCCAGCAGTCCCCACACATACGAGCAGTACTTC
TRBJ2-1,-,-,TRBV20-1,CSALAVSSYNEQFF,TGCAGTGCCTTAGCGGTGAGCTCCTACAATGAGCAGTTCTTC
TRBJ2-1,TRBD2,few,TRBV28,CASSSSVGAGGYNEQFF,TGTGCCAGCAGTTCCTCTGTTGGAGCGGGAGGGTATAATGAGCAGTTCTTC
TRBJ2-2,-,-,TRBV7-7,CASSLGGRDTGELFF,TGTGCTAGCAGCTTGGGGGGCCGGGACACCGGGGAGCTGTTTTTT
TRBJ2-2,-,few,TRBV10-3,CAINLQDDRRNTGELFF,TGTGCCATCAATCTACAGGACGACAGGAGGAACACCGGGGAGCTGTTTTTT
TRBJ1-2,-,-,TRBV4-3,CASSQDDDIGRDGYTF,TGCGCCAGCAGCCAAGATGACGACATAGGACGGGATGGCTACACCTTC
TRBJ2-7,-,few,TRBV7-6,CASSLGEYYEQYF,TGTGCCAGCAGCTTAGGGGAATATTACGAGCAGTACTTC
TRBJ2-7,TRBD1,few,TRBV6-1,CASSLDRGHEQYF,TGTGCCAGCAGTCTGGACAGGGGGCACGAGCAGTACTTC
TRBJ1-5,TRBD1,few,TRBV5-6,CASSLGGDRVSNQPQHF,TGTGCCAGCAGCTTGGGAGGCGACAGGGTGAGCAATCAGCCCCAGCATTTT
TRBJ2-1,TRBD2,many,TRBV3-1,CASSPPLAGPPSSYNEQFF,TGTGCCAGCAGCCCTCCTCTAGCGGGGCCCCCGAGCTCCTACAATGAGCAGTTCTTC
TRBJ1-1,TRBD1,-,TRBV7-6,CASSPGTGGTEAFF,TGTGCCAGCAGCCCCGGGACAGGGGGAACTGAAGCTTTCTTT
TRBJ1-2,-,few,TRBV4-2,CASRGTGGLNYGYTF,TGTGCCAGCAGGGGCACGGGAGGACTTAACTATGGCTACACCTTC
TRBJ1-1,-,-,TRBV9,CASSPWVGDTEAFF,TGTGCCAGCAGCCCCTGGGTGGGGGACACTGAAGCTTTCTTT
TRBJ1-2,TRBD1,-,TRBV5-1,CASSLVQDRNYGYTF,TGCGCCAGCAGCTTGGTACAGGACAGGAACTATGGCTACACCTTC
TRBJ2-5,-,-,TRBV7-9,CASSLWLWGAFLPSHQETQYF,TGTGCCAGCAGCTTATGGCTTTGGGGGGCTTTCCTTCCCTCCCATCAAGAGACCCAGTACTTC
TRBJ2-7,TRBD1,-,TRBV4-1,CASSQEDRVSYEQYF,TGCGCCAGCAGCCAAGAGGACAGGGTCTCCTACGAGCAGTACTTC
TRBJ2-7,-,few,TRBV14,CVSSQEVGAVTYEQYF,TGTGTCAGCAGCCAGGAAGTGGGCGCGGTAACCTACGAGCAGTACTTC
TRBJ2-1,-,few,TRBV4-1,CASSQAFRLDEQFF,TGCGCCAGCAGCCAAGCTTTCAGGCTCGATGAGCAGTTCTTC
TRBJ2-7,-,once,TRBV27,CASSSTLRGEQYF,TGTGCCAGCAGTTCGACCTTGAGGGGCGAGCAGTACTTC
TRBJ2-3,TRBD2,-,TRBV11-2,CASSWTRTSGLAEDTQYF,TGTGCCAGCAGCTGGACTCGGACTAGCGGGTTGGCGGAAGATACGCAGTATTTT
TRBJ2-2,TRBD2,few,TRBV7-8,CASSPNVAGAGELFF,TGTGCCAGCAGTCCAAACGTAGCGGGAGCCGGGGAGCTGTTTTTT
TRBJ2-5,-,few,TRBV6-5,CASSYGSGWTETQYF,TGTGCCAGCAGTTACGGTTCAGGTTGGACGGAGACCCAGTACTTC
TRBJ2-3,TRBD2,many,TRBV7-2,CASSLLAGGPSTDTQYF,TGTGCCAGCAGCTTACTAGCGGGGGGGCCTAGCACAGATACGCAGTATTTT
TRBJ2-7,-,-,TRBV7-9,CASSLVDEQYF,TGTGCCAGCAGCTTAGTAGACGAGCAGTACTTC
TRBJ2-2,-,-,TRBV11-2,CASSLVVLAVQGTGELFF,TGTGCCAGCAGCTTAGTTGTTTTGGCGGTTCAGGGCACCGGGGAGCTGTTTTTT
TRBJ1-2,-,-,TRBV4-3,CASSRNGPLGGYTF,TGCGCCAGCAGCCGAAACGGTCCCCTTGGTGGCTACACCTTC
TRBJ2-2,TRBD2,few,TRBV7-9,CASSPALAGANTGELFF,TGTGCCAGCAGCCCCGCGCTAGCGGGAGCGAACACCGGGGAGCTGTTTTTT
TRBJ2-3,-,few,TRBV3-1,CASSQERREGWHTDTQYF,TGTGCCAGCAGCCAAGAGCGGAGGGAAGGCTGGCACACGGATACGCAGTATTTT
TRBJ2-7,TRBD1,few,TRBV20-1,CSRGQGSAEQYF,TGCAGTAGGGGGCAGGGTTCGGCCGAGCAGTACTTC
TRBJ1-3,-,few,TRBV7-3,CASSFNHGNTIYF,TGTGCCAGCAGCTTTAACCACGGAAACACCATATATTTT
TRBJ1-1,-,many,TRBV4-1,CASSPTRGTEAFF,TGCGCCAGCAGCCCCACACGGGGCACTGAAGCTTTCTTT
TRBJ1-1,-,-,TRBV5-1,CASSYSGLRNTEAFF,TGCGCCAGCAGCTATTCGGGACTCCGGAACACTGAAGCTTTCTTT
TRBJ2-5,-,-,TRBV6-6,CASFSREHETQYF,TGTGCCAGCTTTTCTCGGGAGCACGAGACCCAGTACTTC
TRBJ2-2,-,-,TRBV15,CATSLGLPHTGELFF,TGTGCCACCAGCCTGGGACTGCCTCACACCGGGGAGCTGTTTTTT
TRBJ1-1,-,few,TRBV2,CASSEPGEGTEAFF,TGTGCCAGCAGTGAACCCGGTGAGGGCACTGAAGCTTTCTTT
TRBJ2-4,-,few,TRBV6-1,CASSDLELSGIQYF,TGTGCCAGCAGTGACCTGGAACTCAGCGGAATTCAGTACTTC